This TCR beta chain was documented in a study of T cell responses to AZD1222 COVID-19 vaccine. V lost 5 bases to trimming and J lost 2 bases, with 11 bases between them. There are 14 residues in the CDR3. In germline, CDR1 is SEHNR, CDR2 FQNEAQ (reference sequence). The method was immunoSEQ multiplex PCR; TCRdb's version includes in-frame clones alone and lacks a portion of them. The sample shows more than 150,000 clones, approximately 92% of them seen only once. The sequencing here drew on peripheral blood, taken on day 0 of AZD1222 vaccination. The chain is built from TRBV7-9 and TRBJ2-3; D is undetermined. This clonotype was obtained from an adult in good health. CDR3 region: CASSISRTTDTQYF. In DNA, the CDR3 is TGTGCCAGCAGCATTTCCAGGACCACAGATACGCAGTATTTT.